This TCR beta chain was sequenced for a study of lymphopenia after photon versus proton radiotherapy. General study points: Post-nadir diversity loss with photons came from oligoclonal expansion, particularly CD8+ Temra cells.

The CDR3 is made up of 13 amino acids. CDR1 and CDR2 (germline): GTSNPN, SVGIG (reference sequence). Trimming removed 7 bases at V and 4 bases at J, with 16 bases between. Remarks on this clone: The antigen is undetermined.

Some clones are missing from TCRdb's copy, which holds only in-frame ones; the method was immunoSEQ multiplex PCR. The table has around 160,000 clones, 70% to 90% seen once. This material consisted of peripheral blood, taken from a patient treated with photon-based radiotherapy. This TCR came from a man in his fifties with gastric cancer. V is TRBV30 and J is TRBJ1-2; D is perhaps TRBD1 (6 bases). The CDR3 bases are TGTGCCTTAACGGACGGGGGCCGCTATGGCTACACCTTC. Protein: CALTDGGRYGYTF.